The rows below give T cell receptor beta chains drawn from one sample of a study of T cells in Graves' hyperthyroidism and ophthalmopathy. TCRdb re-called the multiplex PCR reads through MiXCR, storing one row per CDR3 protein. In the table there are a few hundred thousand distinct CDR3 sequences, roughly 20% of which are singletons. Material for sequencing was blood. Source of these receptors: a man aged 18 to 35 with Graves' hyperthyroidism. CDR3s include the opening cysteine and the closing phenylalanine or tryptophan. D genes are given only for firm matches. Some rows have no size entry. The others give once, few or many, or a class for an expanded clone.

j_gene	abundance	d_gene	v_gene	CDR3aa	CDR3nt
TRBJ1-2	NA	NA	TRBV7-2	CASSPRLGERYGYTF	TGTGCCAGCAGCCCACGACTGGGTGAGCGCTATGGCTACACCTTC
TRBJ1-1	many	NA	TRBV5-1	CASSLATGLNTEAFF	TGCGCCAGCAGCTTGGCCACAGGGCTGAACACTGAAGCTTTCTTT
TRBJ2-7	NA	NA	TRBV6-2/TRBV6-3	CASSYSAGRHSYEQYF	TGTGCCAGCAGTTACTCGGCGGGAAGGCACTCCTACGAGCAGTACTTC
TRBJ1-2	many	NA	TRBV12-3/TRBV12-4	CASSFGVGTYGYTF	TGTGCCAGCAGTTTTGGGGTGGGGACCTATGGCTACACCTTC
TRBJ2-7	many	NA	TRBV12-5	CASALGGSYEQYF	TGTGCTAGTGCCCTGGGGGGTTCCTACGAGCAGTACTTC
TRBJ1-1	NA	NA	TRBV3-1	CASSQLGEGTEAFF	TGTGCCAGCAGCCAGTTAGGGGAAGGCACTGAAGCTTTCTTT
TRBJ1-1	NA	NA	TRBV11-2	CASSFPDSYTEAFF	TGTGCCAGCAGCTTTCCGGACAGTTACACTGAAGCTTTCTTT
TRBJ2-3	few	TRBD2	TRBV20-1	CSASGGAGGLTDTQYF	TGCAGTGCTAGTGGAGGGGCGGGGGGGCTGACAGATACGCAGTATTTT
TRBJ2-7	few	TRBD2	TRBV20-1	CSARDRRTSSYEQYF	TGCAGTGCTAGAGATCGTAGGACTAGCTCCTACGAGCAGTACTTC
TRBJ1-3	many	NA	TRBV28	CASSLIAGNTIYF	TGTGCCAGCAGTCTTATTGCGGGAAACACCATATATTTT
TRBJ2-7	many	TRBD1	TRBV9	CASSKTGQGLGEQYF	TGTGCCAGCAGCAAGACGGGACAGGGACTCGGGGAGCAGTACTTC
TRBJ2-7	few	NA	TRBV12-5	CASGLLYEQYF	TGTGCTAGTGGTTTACTCTACGAGCAGTACTTC
TRBJ2-5	few	TRBD1	TRBV11-2	CASSPNKGAGETQYF	TGTGCCAGCAGCCCCAATAAGGGGGCAGGGGAGACCCAGTACTTC
TRBJ1-5	many	NA	TRBV19	CASSISQGRNQPQHF	TGTGCCAGTAGTATCTCACAGGGTCGAAATCAGCCCCAGCATTTT
TRBJ2-7	many	NA	TRBV2	CATAEAAGSYEQYF	TGTGCCACCGCTGAGGCCGCCGGCTCCTACGAGCAGTACTTC
TRBJ2-2	many	NA	TRBV7-9	CASSQGSGELFF	TGTGCCAGCAGCCAGGGGAGCGGGGAGCTGTTTTTT
TRBJ1-1	few	NA	TRBV12-3/TRBV12-4	CASTPWGVTEAFF	TGTGCCAGCACCCCGTGGGGGGTGACTGAAGCTTTCTTT
TRBJ2-5	NA	TRBD2	TRBV3-1	CASSLSGTPRETQYF	TGTGCCAGCAGCCTCAGCGGGACCCCCAGAGAGACCCAGTACTTC
TRBJ1-1	many	TRBD1	TRBV12-3/TRBV12-4	CASRLIGTGNTEAFF	TGTGCCAGCAGATTGATCGGGACAGGGAACACTGAAGCTTTCTTT
TRBJ1-1	many	NA	TRBV7-9	CASSWVGSNTEAFF	TGTGCCAGCAGCTGGGTGGGTTCGAACACTGAAGCTTTCTTT
TRBJ2-7	NA	TRBD1	TRBV20-1	CSARGGQAHEQYF	TGCAGTGCTAGAGGTGGACAGGCCCACGAGCAGTACTTC
TRBJ1-1	many	NA	TRBV27	CASSLLAGLGTEAFF	TGTGCCAGCAGTTTATTGGCAGGGTTAGGCACTGAAGCTTTCTTT
TRBJ2-5	many	NA	TRBV2	CASRQGRETQYF	TGTGCCAGCAGGCAGGGTAGGGAGACCCAGTACTTC
TRBJ2-7	NA	NA	TRBV30	CAYNPRGGEQYF	TGTGCCTACAATCCACGTGGGGGCGAGCAGTACTTC
TRBJ1-3	NA	NA	TRBV4-2	CASSLGRGRNTIYF	TGTGCCAGCAGCCTGGGCAGGGGTAGAAACACCATATATTTT
TRBJ2-7	many	NA	TRBV2	CASSAGPLPSSGEQYF	TGTGCCAGCAGTGCGGGACCCCTTCCCTCGTCGGGCGAGCAGTACTTC
TRBJ2-7	many	NA	TRBV6-5	CASSYEIDEQYF	TGTGCCAGCAGTTACGAGATCGACGAGCAGTACTTC
TRBJ1-5	NA	TRBD1	TRBV7-8	CASSLGQGTPLEEPQHF	TGTGCCAGCAGCTTAGGACAGGGGACACCTCTTGAAGAGCCCCAGCATTTT
TRBJ1-1	many	NA	TRBV12-3/TRBV12-4	CASSFVYGREVTEAFF	TGTGCCAGCAGTTTTGTGTATGGCAGGGAAGTCACTGAAGCTTTCTTT
TRBJ2-7	many	TRBD1	TRBV29-1	CSVGGQAYEQYF	TGCAGTGTAGGGGGACAGGCCTACGAGCAGTACTTC
TRBJ2-7	few	NA	TRBV6-5	CASSYFPGMNEQYF	TGTGCCAGCAGTTACTTCCCGGGGATGAACGAGCAGTACTTC
TRBJ1-5	many	NA	TRBV15	CATSRAPGRHNQPQHF	TGTGCCACCAGCAGAGCCCCAGGGAGGCACAATCAGCCCCAGCATTTT
TRBJ1-2	many	NA	TRBV2	CASKWQEGYTF	TGTGCCAGCAAGTGGCAGGAAGGCTACACCTTC
TRBJ1-5	many	NA	TRBV28	CASSFRVKQPQHF	TGTGCCAGCAGCTTCAGGGTGAAACAGCCCCAGCATTTT
TRBJ1-3	many	NA	TRBV6-1	CASSEKVFGNTIYF	TGTGCCAGCAGTGAAAAGGTCTTCGGAAACACCATATATTTT
TRBJ1-1	NA	NA	TRBV7-8	CASSQPTVNTEAFF	TGTGCCAGCAGCCAACCGACAGTGAACACTGAAGCTTTCTTT
TRBJ1-1	many	NA	TRBV2	CASYRASEAFF	TGTGCCAGCTATAGGGCCTCTGAAGCTTTCTTT
TRBJ1-1	NA	NA	TRBV28	CASSYISWAGWLNTEAFF	TGTGCCAGCAGTTATATAAGTTGGGCAGGGTGGTTGAACACTGAAGCTTTCTTT
TRBJ1-1	many	NA	TRBV6-5	CASSYSRGGPEAFF	TGTGCCAGCAGTTACTCCCGAGGGGGTCCAGAAGCTTTCTTT
TRBJ1-1	NA	NA	TRBV7-2	CASSLSTMNTEAFF	TGTGCCAGCAGCTTATCTACAATGAACACTGAAGCTTTCTTT
TRBJ1-2	many	NA	TRBV4-1	CASSQDALPNYGYTF	TGCGCCAGCAGCCAAGATGCACTACCTAACTATGGCTACACCTTC
TRBJ2-7	many	NA	TRBV30	CAWRPLSGEDLYEQYF	TGTGCCTGGAGACCCTTGTCTGGGGAGGATCTCTACGAGCAGTACTTC
TRBJ2-4	NA	NA	TRBV12-3/TRBV12-4	CASSFHGASNIKYF	TGTGCCAGCAGTTTTCATGGGGCGTCAAACATTAAGTACTTC
TRBJ1-5	many	NA	TRBV19	CASSKGPGAAQPQHF	TGTGCCAGTAGTAAGGGCCCAGGGGCCGCTCAGCCCCAGCATTTT
TRBJ2-7	many	TRBD2	TRBV7-2	CASSFMGLGYEQYF	TGTGCCAGCAGCTTTATGGGACTAGGTTACGAGCAGTACTTC
TRBJ2-5	many	TRBD2	TRBV18	CASSHPGLAGEETQYF	TGTGCCAGCTCACACCCGGGACTAGCGGGGGAAGAGACCCAGTACTTC
TRBJ1-1	NA	TRBD1	TRBV12-3/TRBV12-4	CASSFDRAAEAFF	TGTGCCAGCAGCTTCGACAGGGCTGCTGAAGCTTTCTTT
TRBJ2-7	NA	NA	TRBV6-5	CASSYAKSYEQYF	TGTGCCAGCAGTTACGCGAAATCCTACGAGCAGTACTTC
TRBJ2-7	many	NA	TRBV12-3/TRBV12-4	CASSFEMMGTTYEQYF	TGTGCCAGCAGTTTCGAGATGATGGGGACGACCTACGAGCAGTACTTC
TRBJ2-6	many	NA	TRBV12-3/TRBV12-4	CASRRPLGANVLTF	TGTGCCAGCAGACGGCCACTCGGGGCCAACGTCCTGACTTTC
TRBJ1-1	many	NA	TRBV19	CASSSLTEAFF	TGTGCCAGTAGTTCCCTAACAGAAGCTTTCTTT
TRBJ2-5	many	TRBD2	TRBV6-2/TRBV6-3	CASSYEGLAAKSRRQETQYF	TGTGCCAGCAGTTACGAAGGGCTAGCGGCCAAATCCAGAAGGCAAGAGACCCAGTACTTC